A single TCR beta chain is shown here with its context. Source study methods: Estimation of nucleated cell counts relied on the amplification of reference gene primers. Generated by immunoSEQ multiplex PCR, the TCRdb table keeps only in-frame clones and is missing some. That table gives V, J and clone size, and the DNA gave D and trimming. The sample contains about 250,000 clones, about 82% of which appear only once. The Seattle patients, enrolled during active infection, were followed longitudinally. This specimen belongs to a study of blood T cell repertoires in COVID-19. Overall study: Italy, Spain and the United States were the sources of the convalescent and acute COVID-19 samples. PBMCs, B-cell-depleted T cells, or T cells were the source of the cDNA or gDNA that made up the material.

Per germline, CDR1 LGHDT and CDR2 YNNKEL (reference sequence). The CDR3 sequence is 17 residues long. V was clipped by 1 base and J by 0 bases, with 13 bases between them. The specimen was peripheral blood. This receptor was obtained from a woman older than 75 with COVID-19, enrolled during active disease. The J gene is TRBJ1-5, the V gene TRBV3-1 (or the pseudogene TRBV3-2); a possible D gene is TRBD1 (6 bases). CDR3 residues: CASSQGRQAHSNQPQHF. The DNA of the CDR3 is TGTGCCAGCAGCCAAGGCCGACAGGCCCATAGCAATCAGCCCCAGCATTTT.